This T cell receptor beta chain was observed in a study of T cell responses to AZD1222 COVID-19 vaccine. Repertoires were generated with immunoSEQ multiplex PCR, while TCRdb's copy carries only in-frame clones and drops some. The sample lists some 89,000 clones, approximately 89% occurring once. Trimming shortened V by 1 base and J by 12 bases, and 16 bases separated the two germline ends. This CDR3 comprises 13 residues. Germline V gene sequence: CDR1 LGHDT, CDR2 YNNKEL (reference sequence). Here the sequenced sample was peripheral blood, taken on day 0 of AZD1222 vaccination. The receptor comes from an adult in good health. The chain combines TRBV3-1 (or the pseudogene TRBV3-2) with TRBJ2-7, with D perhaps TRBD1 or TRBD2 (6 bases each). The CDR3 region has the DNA TGTGCCAGCAGCCAAGGGGACATCCGGGAGTCGTACTTC. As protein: CASSQGDIRESYF.